These T cell receptor beta chains were read from a single sample in a study of shared clonotypes between healthy human individuals. The table came from immunoSEQ multiplex PCR; TCRdb's copy has only in-frame clones and leaves some out. The data contain about 960,000 clones, approximately 76% of them seen just once; the ten biggest clones take up nearly 1.5%. The specimen was memory CD4+ T cells sorted from blood. These receptors were collected from a man aged 18 to 29 in good health. Both conserved end residues are part of each CDR3. A D gene is named only where the DNA matches it firmly. The size field is filled for only some rows; it gives once, few, many or a size class.

NA,TRBJ1-5,TRBV30,NA,CAWNRGSHQPQHF,TGTGCCTGGAATCGAGGGTCCCATCAGCCCCAGCATTTT
TRBD1,TRBJ2-7,TRBV11-2,NA,CASSNGQGSYEQYF,TGTGCCAGCAGCAACGGACAGGGAAGCTACGAGCAGTACTTC
NA,TRBJ1-5,TRBV30,few,CAWSRSRPNSNQPQHF,TGTGCCTGGAGTAGGTCGCGACCGAATAGCAATCAGCCCCAGCATTTT
NA,TRBJ1-2,TRBV6-1,NA,CASSGLQGMTF,TGTGCCAGCAGTGGCCTACAGGGTATGACCTTC
TRBD2,TRBJ2-1,TRBV6-6,once,CASSPLLAAIGNEQFF,TGTGCCAGCTCCCCCTTACTAGCGGCTATAGGCAATGAGCAGTTCTTC
NA,TRBJ1-6,TRBV20-1,NA,CSATTPLHF,TGCAGTGCTACTACACCCCTCCACTTT
TRBD1,TRBJ2-3,TRBV5-3,NA,CARSFRTGDGDTQYF,TGTGCCAGAAGCTTCAGGACAGGGGACGGGGATACGCAGTATTTT
TRBD2,TRBJ2-7,TRBV6-6,NA,CASSSLTSGRGEQYF,TGTGCCAGCAGTTCCCTGACTAGCGGGAGGGGCGAGCAGTACTTC
NA,TRBJ2-2,TRBV5-6,few,CASSGLFVGELFF,TGTGCCAGCAGCGGACTGTTCGTCGGGGAGCTGTTTTTT
TRBD1,TRBJ2-3,TRBV15,NA,CATSRGQGANLDTQYF,TGTGCCACCAGCAGAGGACAGGGGGCGAATCTAGATACGCAGTATTTT
TRBD1,TRBJ1-5,TRBV23-1,few,CASSQLRDRNNQPQHF,TGCGCCAGCAGTCAATTGAGGGACAGGAACAATCAGCCCCAGCATTTT
NA,TRBJ2-7,TRBV15,NA,CATSSLQGANSYEQYF,TGTGCCACCAGCAGTCTACAGGGCGCCAACTCCTACGAGCAGTACTTC
TRBD1,TRBJ2-7,TRBV30,NA,CACSGQGQAYEQYF,TGTGCCTGTTCCGGACAGGGTCAAGCCTACGAGCAGTACTTC
NA,TRBJ2-7,TRBV28,NA,CASSSWTTLYEQYF,TGTGCCAGCAGTTCGTGGACTACCCTCTACGAGCAGTACTTC
NA,TRBJ2-7,TRBV28,NA,CASSSLPTGSYEQYF,TGTGCCAGCAGTTCTCTGCCGACAGGTTCCTACGAGCAGTACTTC
NA,TRBJ2-6,TRBV18,NA,CASSRPTSGANVLTF,TGTGCCAGCTCAAGGCCCACCTCTGGGGCCAACGTCCTGACTTTC
TRBD1,TRBJ2-3,TRBV5-1,NA,CASRAQGQDTDTQYF,TGCGCCAGCAGGGCTCAAGGACAGGACACAGATACGCAGTATTTT
NA,TRBJ2-7,TRBV7-9,NA,CASSLASTGEQYF,TGTGCCAGCAGCTTAGCGTCGACAGGCGAGCAGTACTTC
TRBD1,TRBJ2-7,TRBV6-4,NA,CASNGDRVGTCEQYF,TGTGCCAGCAATGGAGACAGGGTAGGAACTTGCGAGCAGTACTTC
TRBD1,TRBJ2-5,TRBV5-8,few,CASSLGQGYETQYF,TGTGCCAGCAGCCTAGGACAGGGATACGAGACCCAGTACTTC
NA,TRBJ2-1,TRBV5-1,NA,CASPNKRYSYNEQFF,TGCGCCAGCCCTAACAAGAGGTACTCCTACAATGAGCAGTTCTTC
NA,TRBJ1-1,TRBV5-1,NA,CASSLAMTVGDTEAFF,TGCGCCAGCAGCTTGGCGATGACGGTCGGGGACACTGAAGCTTTCTTT
NA,TRBJ1-1,TRBV25-1,few,CASSVGPRNTEAFF,TGTGCCAGCAGTGTGGGACCCAGGAACACTGAAGCTTTCTTT
TRBD1,TRBJ2-2,TRBV5-4,NA,CASTPRTGMNTGELFF,TGTGCCAGCACCCCTAGGACAGGGATGAACACCGGGGAGCTGTTTTTT
NA,TRBJ1-1,TRBV7-9,NA,CASSPSWNTEAFF,TGTGCCAGCAGCCCGAGTTGGAACACTGAAGCTTTCTTT
TRBD1,TRBJ1-1,TRBV25-1,few,CASRMTGYTEAFF,TGTGCCAGCAGGATGACAGGGTACACTGAAGCTTTCTTT
NA,TRBJ1-5,TRBV28,NA,CASSLTNQPQHF,TGTGCCAGCAGTTTGACTAATCAGCCCCAGCATTTT
TRBD2,TRBJ2-2,TRBV2,NA,CASIPSGRANTGELFF,TGTGCCAGCATCCCCAGCGGGAGGGCGAACACCGGGGAGCTGTTTTTT
NA,TRBJ1-6,TRBV6-1,NA,CASSNTGMGSPLHF,TGTGCCAGCAGTAATACAGGGATGGGTTCACCCCTCCACTTT
NA,TRBJ2-7,TRBV10-1,NA,CASSVDPARGQYF,TGCGCCAGCAGTGTGGACCCGGCGCGCGGGCAGTACTTC
TRBD1,TRBJ1-5,TRBV6-1,NA,CASSFDRAFGQPQHF,TGTGCCAGCAGTTTCGACAGGGCTTTTGGTCAGCCCCAGCATTTT
TRBD1,TRBJ1-2,TRBV7-2,NA,CASSLYVTGRNYGYTF,TGTGCCAGCAGCCTGTATGTGACAGGGAGGAACTATGGCTACACCTTC
NA,TRBJ1-1,TRBV7-2,NA,CASSLGGRGNTEAFF,TGTGCCAGCAGCTTGGGTGGCAGGGGGAACACTGAAGCTTTCTTT
NA,TRBJ1-2,TRBV19,NA,CATAPRLSYGYTF,TGTGCCACAGCCCCGCGTCTGTCTTATGGCTACACCTTC
NA,TRBJ2-3,TRBV19,NA,CASSIAISNTQYF,TGTGCCAGTAGTATAGCAATTTCTAATACGCAGTATTTT
NA,TRBJ2-7,TRBV4-1,NA,CASSQVWGTGTYEQYF,TGCGCCAGCAGCCAAGTATGGGGGACTGGCACCTACGAGCAGTACTTC
TRBD1,TRBJ2-2,TRBV30,few,CAWRGQGNTGELFF,TGTGCCTGGAGGGGACAGGGGAACACCGGGGAGCTGTTTTTT
NA,TRBJ2-3,TRBV6-5,NA,CASRVLGTDTQYF,TGTGCCAGCAGGGTTCTTGGCACAGATACGCAGTATTTT
TRBD1,TRBJ2-5,TRBV5-1,NA,CASSSSGGKETQYF,TGCGCCAGCAGCTCCTCAGGGGGCAAGGAGACCCAGTACTTC
NA,TRBJ2-2,TRBV9,NA,CASSLTPLAGGELFF,TGTGCCAGCAGCCTCACCCCGTTGGCGGGCGGGGAGCTGTTTTTT
TRBD1,TRBJ1-3,TRBV18,NA,CASSPTGPGNTIYF,TGTGCCAGCTCACCGACAGGGCCCGGAAACACCATATATTTT
NA,TRBJ1-6,TRBV27,many,CASTKVGLDGSPLHF,TGTGCCAGCACCAAAGTGGGGTTAGATGGTTCACCCCTCCACTTT
NA,TRBJ2-3,TRBV14,NA,CASSQVPLTQYF,TGTGCCAGCAGCCAAGTCCCCCTGACGCAGTATTTT
NA,TRBJ1-6,TRBV6-1,NA,CASSEAGWAGSYNSPLHF,TGTGCCAGCAGTGAAGCAGGATGGGCGGGGTCCTATAATTCACCCCTCCACTTT
NA,TRBJ2-5,TRBV6-6,NA,CASSYGGETQYF,TGTGCCAGCAGTTACGGTGGAGAGACCCAGTACTTC
NA,TRBJ1-1,TRBV5-6,NA,CASSLQGKGTEAFF,TGTGCCAGCAGCTTGCAGGGTAAGGGGACTGAAGCTTTCTTT
NA,TRBJ2-5,TRBV5-4,NA,CASSLVSTGETQYF,TGTGCCAGCAGCTTGGTCTCGACCGGAGAGACCCAGTACTTC
NA,TRBJ1-4,TRBV6-1,NA,CASSEKFYEKLFF,TGTGCCAGCAGTGAGAAGTTTTATGAAAAACTGTTTTTT
NA,TRBJ1-1,TRBV10-3,NA,CASNSRGNTEAFF,TGTGCCAGCAACTCGCGCGGGAACACTGAAGCTTTCTTT
NA,TRBJ1-2,TRBV5-1,NA,CASSLGRGLGYTF,TGCGCCAGCAGCTTGGGGAGAGGGCTTGGCTACACCTTC